The rows below give T cell receptor beta chains drawn from one sample of a study of cytotoxic CD8 clonotypes in ibrutinib-treated CLL. The repertoire was sequenced with immunoSEQ multiplex PCR; TCRdb's copy has only in-frame clones and lacks some. The sample records 270,000 or so clones, about 72% being singletons. This material consisted of PBMCs, taken at disease progression, from a patient treated with ibrutinib. These receptors were taken from a human donor with chronic lymphocytic leukemia. Each CDR3 is given with its conserved first and last residue. A D gene is named only where the DNA matches it firmly. A row's size may be missing; if present it is once, few, many or a size class.

j_call	v_call	d_call	clone_size	cdr3_aa	cdr3_nt
TRBJ2-7	TRBV9	TRBD1	once	CASSASPGTGTIYEQYF	TGTGCCAGCAGCGCTTCCCCCGGGACAGGGACCATCTACGAGCAGTACTTC
TRBJ2-3	TRBV11-2	TRBD2	.	CASSLTWTSQNTQYF	TGTGCCAGCAGCTTAACTTGGACTAGCCAAAATACGCAGTATTTT
TRBJ1-4	TRBV11-3	.	.	CASSSAIIRDNEKLFF	TGTGCCAGCAGCTCAGCTATTATCAGGGATAATGAAAAACTGTTTTTT
TRBJ2-3	TRBV5-1	.	.	CASSLAGPTDTQYF	TGCGCCAGCAGCTTGGCAGGGCCCACAGATACGCAGTATTTT
TRBJ2-2	TRBV10-3	TRBD1	.	CASHGRSLQGAIGELFF	TGTGCCAGTCACGGGAGGTCTTTACAGGGGGCTATCGGGGAGCTGTTTTTT
TRBJ2-7	TRBV6-6	TRBD2	.	CASSVSGIPYEQYF	TGTGCCAGCAGTGTTAGCGGGATCCCCTACGAGCAGTACTTC
TRBJ2-7	TRBV2	.	.	CASTPWGQGRTYEQYF	TGTGCCAGCACCCCCTGGGGGCAGGGTAGGACTTACGAGCAGTACTTC
TRBJ2-1	TRBV7-6	TRBD2	.	CASSLVTSGSLYNEQFF	TGTGCCAGCAGCTTGGTGACTAGCGGGAGCCTGTACAATGAGCAGTTCTTC
TRBJ1-5	TRBV2	.	once	CASSENRWKSGNQPQHF	TGTGCCAGCAGTGAGAACAGGTGGAAGAGTGGCAATCAGCCCCAGCATTTT
TRBJ2-1	TRBV11-2	.	once	CASSLIGVRDEQFF	TGTGCCAGCAGCTTGATTGGGGTGAGGGATGAGCAGTTCTTC
TRBJ2-3	TRBV5-1	TRBD1	.	CASSTGQGPDTQYF	TGCGCCAGCAGCACCGGACAGGGCCCAGATACGCAGTATTTT
TRBJ1-2	TRBV2	TRBD1	.	CASSEWTGLNYGYTF	TGTGCCAGCAGTGAATGGACAGGACTTAACTATGGCTACACCTTC
TRBJ1-3	TRBV4-1	.	once	CASSQDFPFGDTIYF	TGCGCCAGCAGCCAAGATTTCCCCTTTGGAGACACCATATATTTT